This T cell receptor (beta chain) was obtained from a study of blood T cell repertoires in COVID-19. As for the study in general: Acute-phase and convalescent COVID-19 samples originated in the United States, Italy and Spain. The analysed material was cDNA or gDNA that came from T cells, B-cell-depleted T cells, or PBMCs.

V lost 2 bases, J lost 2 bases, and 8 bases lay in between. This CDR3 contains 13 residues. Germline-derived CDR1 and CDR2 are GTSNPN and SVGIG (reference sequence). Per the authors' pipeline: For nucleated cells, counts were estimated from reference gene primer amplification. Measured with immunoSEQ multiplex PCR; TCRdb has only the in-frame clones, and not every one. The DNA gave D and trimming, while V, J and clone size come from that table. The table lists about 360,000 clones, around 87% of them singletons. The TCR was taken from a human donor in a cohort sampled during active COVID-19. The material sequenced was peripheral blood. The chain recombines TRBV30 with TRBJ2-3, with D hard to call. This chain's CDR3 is CAWSRQNTDTQYF. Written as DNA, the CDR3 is TGTGCCTGGAGTCGTCAGAACACAGATACGCAGTATTTT.